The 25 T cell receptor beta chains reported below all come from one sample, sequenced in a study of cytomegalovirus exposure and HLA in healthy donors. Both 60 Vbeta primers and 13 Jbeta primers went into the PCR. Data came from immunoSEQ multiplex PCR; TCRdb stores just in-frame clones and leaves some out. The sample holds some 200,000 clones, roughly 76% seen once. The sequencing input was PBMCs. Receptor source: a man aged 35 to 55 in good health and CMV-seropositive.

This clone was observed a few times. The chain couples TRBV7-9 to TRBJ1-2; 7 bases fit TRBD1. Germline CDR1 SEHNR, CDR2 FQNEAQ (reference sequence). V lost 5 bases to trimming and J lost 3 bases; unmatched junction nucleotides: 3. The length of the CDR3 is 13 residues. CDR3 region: CASSQGGYYGYTF. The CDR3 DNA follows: TGTGCCAGCAGCCAAGGGGGCTACTATGGCTACACCTTC.

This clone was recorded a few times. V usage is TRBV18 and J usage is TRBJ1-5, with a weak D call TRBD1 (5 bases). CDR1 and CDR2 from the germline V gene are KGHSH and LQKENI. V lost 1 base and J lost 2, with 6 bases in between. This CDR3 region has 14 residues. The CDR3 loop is CASSPQQGNQPQHF. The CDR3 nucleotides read TGTGCCAGCTCACCACAACAGGGCAATCAGCCCCAGCATTTT.

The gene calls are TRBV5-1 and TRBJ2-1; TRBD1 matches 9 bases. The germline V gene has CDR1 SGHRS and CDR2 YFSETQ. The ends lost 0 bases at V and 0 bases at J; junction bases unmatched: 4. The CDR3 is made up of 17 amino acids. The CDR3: CASSLGQGGPSYNEQFF. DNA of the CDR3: TGCGCCAGCAGCTTGGGACAGGGGGGACCCTCCTACAATGAGCAGTTCTTC. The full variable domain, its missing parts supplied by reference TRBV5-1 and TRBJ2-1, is KAGVTQTPRYLIKTRGQQVTLSCSPISGHRSVSWYQQTPGQGLQFLFEYFSETQRNKGNFPGRFSGRQFSNSRSEMNVSTLELGDSALYLCASSLGQGGPSYNEQFFGPGTRLTVL.

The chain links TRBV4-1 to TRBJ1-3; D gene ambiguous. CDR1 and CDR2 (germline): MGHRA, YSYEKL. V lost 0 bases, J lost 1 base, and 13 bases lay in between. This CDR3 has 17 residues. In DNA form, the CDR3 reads TGCGCCAGCAGCCAAGATGGAACCGAGCGTTCTGGAAACACCATATATTTT. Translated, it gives CASSQDGTERSGNTIYF.

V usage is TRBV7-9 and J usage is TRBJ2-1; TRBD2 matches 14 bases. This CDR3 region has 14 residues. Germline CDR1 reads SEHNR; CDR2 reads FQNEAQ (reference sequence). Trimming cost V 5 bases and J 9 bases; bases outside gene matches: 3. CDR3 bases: TGTGCCAGCAGCCGGACTAGCGGGGGGTTTGAGCAGTTCTTC. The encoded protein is CASSRTSGGFEQFF. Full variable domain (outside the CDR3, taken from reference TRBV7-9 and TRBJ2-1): DTGVSQNPRHKITKRGQNVTFRCDPISEHNRLYWYRQTLGQGPEFLTYFQNEAQLEKSRLLSDRFSAERPKGSFSTLEIQRTEQGDSAMYLCASSRTSGGFEQFFGPGTRLTVL.

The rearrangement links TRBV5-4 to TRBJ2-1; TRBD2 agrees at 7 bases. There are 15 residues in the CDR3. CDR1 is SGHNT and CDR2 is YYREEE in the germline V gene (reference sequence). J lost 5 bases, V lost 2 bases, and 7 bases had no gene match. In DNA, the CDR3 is TGTGCCAGCAGCTTCCAACGGGGGGTAAACAATGAGCAGTTCTTC. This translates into CASSFQRGVNNEQFF.

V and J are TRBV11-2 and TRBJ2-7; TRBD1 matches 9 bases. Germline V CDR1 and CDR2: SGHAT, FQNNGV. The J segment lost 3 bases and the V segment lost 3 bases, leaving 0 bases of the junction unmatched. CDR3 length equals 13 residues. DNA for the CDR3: TGTGCCAGCAGCTTGACAGGGGGCTACGAGCAGTACTTC. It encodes CASSLTGGYEQYF.

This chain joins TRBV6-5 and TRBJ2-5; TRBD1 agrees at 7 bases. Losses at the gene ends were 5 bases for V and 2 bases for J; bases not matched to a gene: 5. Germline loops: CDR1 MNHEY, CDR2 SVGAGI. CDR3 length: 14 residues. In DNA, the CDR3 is TGTGCCAGCAGTCACCGGGACAGACAAGAGACCCAGTACTTC. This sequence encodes CASSHRDRQETQYF.

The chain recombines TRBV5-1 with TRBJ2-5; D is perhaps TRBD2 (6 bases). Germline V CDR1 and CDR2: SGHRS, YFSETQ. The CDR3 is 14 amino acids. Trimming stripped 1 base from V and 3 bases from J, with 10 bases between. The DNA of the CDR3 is TGCGCCAGCAGCTTGCCTAGCGCGAAAGAGACCCAGTACTTC. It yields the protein CASSLPSAKETQYF.

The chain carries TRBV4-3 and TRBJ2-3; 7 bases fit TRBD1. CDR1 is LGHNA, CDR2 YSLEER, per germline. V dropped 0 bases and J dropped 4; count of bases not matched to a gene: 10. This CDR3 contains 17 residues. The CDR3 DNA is TGCGCCAGCAGCCAAGATGGGGGATTCCAGGGGGCAGATACGCAGTATTTT. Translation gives CASSQDGGFQGADTQYF.

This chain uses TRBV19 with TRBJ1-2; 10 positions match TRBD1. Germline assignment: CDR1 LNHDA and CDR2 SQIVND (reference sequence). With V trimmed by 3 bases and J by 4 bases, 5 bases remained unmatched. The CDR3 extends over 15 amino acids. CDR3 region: CASSIDRGRAYGYTF. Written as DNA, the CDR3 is TGTGCCAGTAGTATCGACAGGGGGCGAGCCTATGGCTACACCTTC.

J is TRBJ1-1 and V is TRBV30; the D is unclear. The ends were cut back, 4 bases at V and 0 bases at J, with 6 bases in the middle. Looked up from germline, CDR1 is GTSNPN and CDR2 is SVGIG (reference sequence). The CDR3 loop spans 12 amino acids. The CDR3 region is CAWTQMNTEAFF. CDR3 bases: TGTGCCTGGACACAGATGAACACTGAAGCTTTCTTT.

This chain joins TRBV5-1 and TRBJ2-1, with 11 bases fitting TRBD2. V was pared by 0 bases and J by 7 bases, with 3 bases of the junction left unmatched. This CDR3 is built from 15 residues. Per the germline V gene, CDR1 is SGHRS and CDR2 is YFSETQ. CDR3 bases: TGCGCCAGCAGCTTGGAACTAGCGGGGGTTAATGAGCAGTTCTTC. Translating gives CASSLELAGVNEQFF. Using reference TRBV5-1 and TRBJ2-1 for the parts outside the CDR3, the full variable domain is KAGVTQTPRYLIKTRGQQVTLSCSPISGHRSVSWYQQTPGQGLQFLFEYFSETQRNKGNFPGRFSGRQFSNSRSEMNVSTLELGDSALYLCASSLELAGVNEQFFGPGTRLTVL.

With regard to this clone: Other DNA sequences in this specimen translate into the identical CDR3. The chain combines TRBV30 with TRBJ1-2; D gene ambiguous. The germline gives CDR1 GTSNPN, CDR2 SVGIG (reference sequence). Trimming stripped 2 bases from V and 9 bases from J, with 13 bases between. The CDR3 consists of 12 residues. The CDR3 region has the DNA TGTGCCTGGAGTCGGGAGGGAAGCCGCTACACCTTC. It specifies CAWSREGSRYTF.

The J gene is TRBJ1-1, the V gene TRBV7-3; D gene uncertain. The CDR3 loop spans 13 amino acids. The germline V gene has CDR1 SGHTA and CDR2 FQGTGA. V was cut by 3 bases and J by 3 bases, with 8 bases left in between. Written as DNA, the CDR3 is TGTGCCAGCAGCTTTGTTAGAGACACTGAAGCTTTCTTT. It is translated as CASSFVRDTEAFF.

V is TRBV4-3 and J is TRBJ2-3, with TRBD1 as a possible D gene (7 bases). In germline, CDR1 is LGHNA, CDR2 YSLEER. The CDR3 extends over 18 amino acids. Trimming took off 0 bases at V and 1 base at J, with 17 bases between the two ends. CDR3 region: CASSQERGTVRGTDTQYF. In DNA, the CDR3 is TGCGCCAGCAGCCAAGAACGCGGGACAGTTCGGGGCACAGATACGCAGTATTTT.

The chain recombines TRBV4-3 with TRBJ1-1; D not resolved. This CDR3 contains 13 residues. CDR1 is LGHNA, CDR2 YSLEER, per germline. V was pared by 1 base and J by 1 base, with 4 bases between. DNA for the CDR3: TGCGCCAGCAGCCAAGGACAGAACACTGAAGCTTTCTTT. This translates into CASSQGQNTEAFF.

The DNA for the CDR3 is TGTGCCAGCAGCTTAAATCCTGGAGTGGTTAATTCACCCCTCCACTTT. It specifies CASSLNPGVVNSPLHF. The chain is built from TRBV7-3 and TRBJ1-6; no definite D call. This CDR3 is 16 amino acids long. CDR1 and CDR2 from the germline V gene are SGHTA and FQGTGA. V dropped 1 base and J dropped 6 bases, with 13 bases sitting between them.

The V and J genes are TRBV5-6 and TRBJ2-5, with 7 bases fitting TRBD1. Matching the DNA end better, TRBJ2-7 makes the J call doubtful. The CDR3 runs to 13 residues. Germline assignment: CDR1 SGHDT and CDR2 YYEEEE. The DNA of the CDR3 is TGTGCCAGCAGCGTCCGGGACAGCCTCGAGCAGTACTTC. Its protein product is CASSVRDSLEQYF.

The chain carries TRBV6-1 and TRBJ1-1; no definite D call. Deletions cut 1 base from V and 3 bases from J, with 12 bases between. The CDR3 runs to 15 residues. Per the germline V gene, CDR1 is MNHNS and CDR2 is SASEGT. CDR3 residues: CASSEEPGRDTEAFF. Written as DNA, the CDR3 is TGTGCCAGCAGTGAAGAACCGGGGAGGGACACTGAAGCTTTCTTT.

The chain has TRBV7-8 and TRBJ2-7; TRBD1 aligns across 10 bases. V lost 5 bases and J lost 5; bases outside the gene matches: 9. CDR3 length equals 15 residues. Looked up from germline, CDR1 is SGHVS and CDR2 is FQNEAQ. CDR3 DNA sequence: TGTGCCAGCAGCCCCCGGACAGGGGGAGGGAACGAGCAGTACTTC. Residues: CASSPRTGGGNEQYF.

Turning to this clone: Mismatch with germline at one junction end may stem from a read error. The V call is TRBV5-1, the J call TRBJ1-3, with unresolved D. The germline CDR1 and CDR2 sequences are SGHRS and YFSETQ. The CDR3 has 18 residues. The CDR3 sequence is CASSLAGSAGSSGDTIYF. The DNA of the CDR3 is TGCGCCAGCAGCTTGGCCGGCAGTGCGGGGTCTTCTGGAGACACCATATATTTT.

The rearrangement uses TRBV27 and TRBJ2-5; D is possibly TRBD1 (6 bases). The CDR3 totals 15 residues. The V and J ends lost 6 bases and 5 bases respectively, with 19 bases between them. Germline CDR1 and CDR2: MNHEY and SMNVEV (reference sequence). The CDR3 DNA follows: TGTGCCAGCAGGAGAAGTAAACAGGGTGTGGAGACCCAGTACTTC. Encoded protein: CASRRSKQGVETQYF.

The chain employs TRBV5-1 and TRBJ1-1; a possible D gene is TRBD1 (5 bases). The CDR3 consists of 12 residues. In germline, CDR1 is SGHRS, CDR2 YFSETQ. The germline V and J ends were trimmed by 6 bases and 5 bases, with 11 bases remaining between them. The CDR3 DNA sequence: TGCGCCAGCAAAATGGGGGGGACTGAAGCTTTCTTT. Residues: CASKMGGTEAFF.

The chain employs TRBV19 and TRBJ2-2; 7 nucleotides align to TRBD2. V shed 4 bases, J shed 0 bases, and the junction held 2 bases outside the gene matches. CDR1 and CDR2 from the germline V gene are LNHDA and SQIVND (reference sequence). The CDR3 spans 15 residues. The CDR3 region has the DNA TGTGCCAGTAGTAAGAGCGGGGCGAACACCGGGGAGCTGTTTTTT. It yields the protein CASSKSGANTGELFF.